This T cell receptor (beta chain) was observed in a study of T cells in Graves' hyperthyroidism and ophthalmopathy. At the level of the study: Peripheral blood specimens were obtained at initial diagnosis, prior to any treatment.

Researchers took RNA transcripts and amplified the TCR beta CDR3 regions from them. The primer set for the first-round RT-PCR of the TCR CDR3 was HTBI. TCRdb called the multiplex PCR reads again in MiXCR, with one record for every CDR3 protein. The sample records some 500,000 distinct CDR3 sequences, about 15% being singletons. The study excluded patients with uncontrolled infection, other autoimmune disease, pregnancy or lactation. For this clonotype: What it recognizes is unknown.

The CDR3 is 14 amino acids. Trimming cost V 6 bases and J 0 bases, with 11 bases left between them. CDR1 DFQATT and CDR2 SNEGSKA come from the germline V gene (reference sequence). The study, taken as a whole, reports: Before onset, ophthalmopathy was predicted by the model a median 6.5 months earlier. Blood shared most expanded thyroid clonotypes above 0.001.

This chain connects TRBV20-1 to TRBJ1-4; weak D call: TRBD1 (6 bases). Sequencing was carried out using blood. This clonotype was obtained from a woman aged 30 to 39 with Graves' ophthalmopathy. CDR3 DNA: TGCAGTGCCCGGACAGATCCAACTAATGAAAAACTGTTTTTT. This sequence encodes CSARTDPTNEKLFF.